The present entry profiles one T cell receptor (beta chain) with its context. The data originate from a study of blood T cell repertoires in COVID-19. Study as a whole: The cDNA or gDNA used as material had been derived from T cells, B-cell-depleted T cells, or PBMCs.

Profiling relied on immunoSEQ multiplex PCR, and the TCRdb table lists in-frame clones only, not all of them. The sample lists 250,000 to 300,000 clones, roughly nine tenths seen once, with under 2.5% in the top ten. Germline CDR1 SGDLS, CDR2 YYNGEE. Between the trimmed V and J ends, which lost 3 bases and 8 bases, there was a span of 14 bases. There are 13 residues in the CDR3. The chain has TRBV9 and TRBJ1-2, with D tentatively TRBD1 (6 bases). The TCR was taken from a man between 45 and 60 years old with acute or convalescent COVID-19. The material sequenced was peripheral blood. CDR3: CASSAQGRGGYTF. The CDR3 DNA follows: TGTGCCAGCAGCGCGCAGGGGAGGGGGGGCTACACCTTC.